The source of this TCR beta chain is a study of cytomegalovirus exposure and HLA in healthy donors. Vbeta (60) and Jbeta (13) primers were used in the PCR. The repertoire was sequenced with immunoSEQ multiplex PCR; TCRdb's copy has only in-frame clones and lacks some. The sample gives about 120,000 clones, roughly 69% of which show up once; 8% to 8.5% is in the top ten. In germline, CDR1 is SGHRS, CDR2 YFSETQ. The CDR3 covers 15 residues. V shed 4 bases and J 3 bases; nucleotides not matched to a gene: 4. The chain combines TRBV5-1 with TRBJ2-3; 11 nucleotides line up with TRBD2. The sequence was obtained from a middle-aged woman in good health and CMV-seropositive. What was sequenced was PBMCs. This CDR3 is CASSITSGGTDTQYF. The DNA for the CDR3 is TGCGCCAGCAGCATAACTAGCGGGGGTACAGATACGCAGTATTTT.